The source of this T cell receptor beta chain is a study of Tregs in tolerant kidney transplant recipients. The repertoire was sequenced with immunoSEQ multiplex PCR; TCRdb's copy has only in-frame clones and lacks some. Of about 120,000 clones in the sample, around 94% were seen once. Points on this clone: Antigen unknown.

Thawed PBMCs were FACS-sorted into unstimulated CD4+CD25+CD127- regulatory T cells, CD4+CD25- non-regulatory cells, CD4 and CD8 cells. Notes on the study in general: Few patients were studied, so findings need validation in larger groups. Tregs expanded with activated donor B cells seemed most donor-specific. Biological reproducibility was not directly addressed in this study.

The V and J ends lost 5 bases and 3 bases, in that order; junction bases with no gene match: 4. The CDR3 spans 15 residues. The V gene's germline CDR1 is LGHNA and CDR2 YNFKEQ. The chain recombines TRBV4-2 with TRBJ2-3; 11 bases agree with TRBD2. This TCR came from a human donor in good health. The material sequenced was CD4+ T cells from blood. CDR3 sequence reads: CASSSSGRVTDTQYF. In DNA, the CDR3 is TGTGCCAGCAGCAGTAGCGGGAGGGTTACAGATACGCAGTATTTT.